A selection of T cell receptor beta chains follows, all from one sample in a study of shared clonotypes between healthy human individuals. The assay was immunoSEQ multiplex PCR, and TCRdb's table has in-frame clones only and misses some. The sample gives about 510,000 clones, around 96% of which show up once; 0.06% is in the top ten. Specimen: naive CD4+ T cells sorted from blood. These receptor sequences come from a woman in her twenties or thirties in good health. Each CDR3 is given with its conserved first and last residue. The order of the fields is D gene, V gene, clone size, J gene, CDR3 DNA, CDR3 protein. D genes are given only for firm matches. Clone size is not always given. Where it is, it says once, few, many or a class for expanded clones.

d_call: .
v_call: TRBV5-1
clone_size: .
j_call: TRBJ2-3
cdr3_nt: TGCGCCAGCAAAAGAGCTAGCCACGACACAGATACGCAGTATTTT
cdr3_aa: CASKRASHDTDTQYF

d_call: TRBD2
v_call: TRBV10-2
clone_size: .
j_call: TRBJ2-7
cdr3_nt: TGCGCCAGCAGTGAGCGGACTAGGACCGGGACTAGGACCTACGAGCAGTACTTC
cdr3_aa: CASSERTRTGTRTYEQYF

d_call: TRBD2
v_call: TRBV5-1
clone_size: .
j_call: TRBJ2-7
cdr3_nt: TGCGCCAGCAGCTTGACTAGCGGGACGACCTACGAGCAGTACTTC
cdr3_aa: CASSLTSGTTYEQYF

d_call: .
v_call: TRBV11-3
clone_size: .
j_call: TRBJ2-1
cdr3_nt: TGTGCCAGCAGTCCCAGCGGATACTCCTACAATGAGCAGTTCTTC
cdr3_aa: CASSPSGYSYNEQFF

d_call: .
v_call: TRBV2
clone_size: .
j_call: TRBJ2-7
cdr3_nt: TGTGCCAGCAGCCAAACGGACAGAGTATCCTACGAGCAGTACTTC
cdr3_aa: CASSQTDRVSYEQYF

d_call: .
v_call: TRBV5-1
clone_size: .
j_call: TRBJ2-5
cdr3_nt: TGCGCCAGCAGCTTGAACGGCCACGCAAAGGAGACCCAGTACTTC
cdr3_aa: CASSLNGHAKETQYF

d_call: .
v_call: TRBV6-5
clone_size: .
j_call: TRBJ2-3
cdr3_nt: TGTGCCAGCTTAGCGGCTCACGGCACAGATACGCAGTATTTT
cdr3_aa: CASLAAHGTDTQYF

d_call: TRBD1
v_call: TRBV28
clone_size: .
j_call: TRBJ1-1
cdr3_nt: TGTGCCAGCAGTTTAGCTTCGACAGGGAAGCCTGAAGCTTTCTTT
cdr3_aa: CASSLASTGKPEAFF

d_call: .
v_call: TRBV5-1
clone_size: .
j_call: TRBJ2-3
cdr3_nt: TGCGCCAGCAGCTCAACTCGGGATACGCAGTATTTT
cdr3_aa: CASSSTRDTQYF

d_call: .
v_call: TRBV5-1
clone_size: .
j_call: TRBJ2-3
cdr3_nt: TGCGCCAGCAGCTTGGAAGGGCGTAGCGGCACAGATACGCAGTATTTT
cdr3_aa: CASSLEGRSGTDTQYF

d_call: TRBD2
v_call: TRBV27
clone_size: .
j_call: TRBJ2-3
cdr3_nt: TGTGCCAGCAGTATACTAGCGGAGGCAGATACGCAGTATTTT
cdr3_aa: CASSILAEADTQYF

d_call: TRBD2
v_call: TRBV6-5
clone_size: .
j_call: TRBJ2-5
cdr3_nt: TGTGCCAGCGGAGAACTGGGACTAGCTAAAGAGACCCAGTACTTC
cdr3_aa: CASGELGLAKETQYF

d_call: .
v_call: TRBV2
clone_size: once
j_call: TRBJ1-1
cdr3_nt: TGTGCCAGCACAGGGGTCCTTATTGAAGCTTTCTTT
cdr3_aa: CASTGVLIEAFF

d_call: .
v_call: TRBV5-1
clone_size: .
j_call: TRBJ2-1
cdr3_nt: TGCGCCAGCAGCTTGGTGGGCCTAGTGGTCTACAATGAGCAGTTCTTC
cdr3_aa: CASSLVGLVVYNEQFF

d_call: .
v_call: TRBV4-1
clone_size: few
j_call: TRBJ1-2
cdr3_nt: TGCGCCAGCAGCCAAGCCGGCGGGTACGACTTC
cdr3_aa: CASSQAGGYDF

d_call: .
v_call: TRBV9
clone_size: .
j_call: TRBJ1-2
cdr3_nt: TGTGCCAGCAGCGTAGCTCTAAGAACCTATGGCTACACCTTC
cdr3_aa: CASSVALRTYGYTF

d_call: .
v_call: TRBV28
clone_size: .
j_call: TRBJ2-1
cdr3_nt: TGTGCCAGCAGTTTAGTTCAGAGATCCGGGGGAAATGAGCAGTTCTTC
cdr3_aa: CASSLVQRSGGNEQFF

d_call: .
v_call: TRBV28
clone_size: .
j_call: TRBJ2-7
cdr3_nt: TGTGCCAGCAGTTTATATCCGGGACAAGGTCCCTACGAGCAGTACTTC
cdr3_aa: CASSLYPGQGPYEQYF

d_call: .
v_call: TRBV30
clone_size: .
j_call: TRBJ2-1
cdr3_nt: TGTGCCTGGAGTGTACGAGGCGTCCATGAGCAGTTCTTC
cdr3_aa: CAWSVRGVHEQFF

d_call: TRBD1
v_call: TRBV7-9
clone_size: .
j_call: TRBJ1-1
cdr3_nt: TGTGCCAGCAGCTTAGACGGACAGGGGGTGACTGAAGCTTTCTTT
cdr3_aa: CASSLDGQGVTEAFF

d_call: TRBD2
v_call: TRBV28
clone_size: .
j_call: TRBJ2-2
cdr3_nt: TGTGCCAGCACTTCTGATGTGGGACTAGCGGGAAGTGACGGGGAGCTGTTTTTT
cdr3_aa: CASTSDVGLAGSDGELFF

d_call: .
v_call: TRBV28
clone_size: .
j_call: TRBJ2-7
cdr3_nt: TGTGCCAGCAGTTTGTCCGGGACGGCTTCCTACGAGCAGTACTTC
cdr3_aa: CASSLSGTASYEQYF

d_call: TRBD2
v_call: TRBV6-1
clone_size: .
j_call: TRBJ2-1
cdr3_nt: TGTGCCAGCAGTGCCAGTGGGGGGGATTATGAGCAGTTCTTC
cdr3_aa: CASSASGGDYEQFF

d_call: .
v_call: TRBV10-3
clone_size: .
j_call: TRBJ2-7
cdr3_nt: TGTGCCATCAGCGGCGACGGGCCCGAGCAGTACTTC
cdr3_aa: CAISGDGPEQYF

d_call: .
v_call: TRBV19
clone_size: .
j_call: TRBJ2-6
cdr3_nt: TGTGCCAGTAGTACCCTCAGCTCTGGGGCCAACGTCCTGACTTTC
cdr3_aa: CASSTLSSGANVLTF

d_call: TRBD2
v_call: TRBV27
clone_size: once
j_call: TRBJ2-7
cdr3_nt: TGTGCCAGCACGGCAGCGGGAGGGTACGAGCAGTACTTC
cdr3_aa: CASTAAGGYEQYF

d_call: .
v_call: TRBV18
clone_size: .
j_call: TRBJ1-5
cdr3_nt: TGTGCCAGCTCACCAGCCAGGGGCGGTCAGCCCCAGCATTTT
cdr3_aa: CASSPARGGQPQHF

d_call: .
v_call: TRBV6-6
clone_size: .
j_call: TRBJ1-2
cdr3_nt: TGTGCCTCGAGGCCCGGCTACAACTATGGCTACACCTTC
cdr3_aa: CASRPGYNYGYTF

d_call: TRBD2
v_call: TRBV7-2
clone_size: .
j_call: TRBJ2-1
cdr3_nt: TGTGCCAGCAGGGGGACTAGCGGGGTCTATGAGCAGTTCTTC
cdr3_aa: CASRGTSGVYEQFF

d_call: TRBD1
v_call: TRBV6-7
clone_size: .
j_call: TRBJ2-2
cdr3_nt: TGTGCCAGCAGTTACTCGGCGACAGGGGGCACCGGGGAGCTGTTTTTT
cdr3_aa: CASSYSATGGTGELFF

d_call: TRBD1
v_call: TRBV7-2
clone_size: .
j_call: TRBJ1-6
cdr3_nt: TGTGCCAGCAGCCGGTGGGACAGCGAGAATTCACCCCTCCACTTT
cdr3_aa: CASSRWDSENSPLHF

d_call: TRBD1
v_call: TRBV18
clone_size: .
j_call: TRBJ1-6
cdr3_nt: TGTGCCAGCTCAGCGGGACAGGAAAGTAATTCACCCCTCCACTTT
cdr3_aa: CASSAGQESNSPLHF

d_call: .
v_call: TRBV10-3
clone_size: .
j_call: TRBJ1-1
cdr3_nt: TGTGCCATCAGTGAGAGCGGGGGAATCAGCGCTTTCTTT
cdr3_aa: CAISESGGISAFF

d_call: .
v_call: TRBV28
clone_size: .
j_call: TRBJ1-5
cdr3_nt: TGTGCCAGCAGGCGGAGCTATAGCAATCAGCCCCAGCATTTT
cdr3_aa: CASRRSYSNQPQHF

d_call: TRBD1
v_call: TRBV7-9
clone_size: .
j_call: TRBJ1-3
cdr3_nt: TGTGCCAGCAGCTTAGCGCTCAGTAGGACAGGGGTCGGAAACACCATATATTTT
cdr3_aa: CASSLALSRTGVGNTIYF

d_call: TRBD1
v_call: TRBV6-6
clone_size: .
j_call: TRBJ2-7
cdr3_nt: TGTGCCAGCAGATCGGGACAGGGGGCATCCTACGAGCAGTACTTC
cdr3_aa: CASRSGQGASYEQYF

d_call: .
v_call: TRBV5-1
clone_size: once
j_call: TRBJ1-2
cdr3_nt: TGCGCCAGCAGCCTCCGGGTGCCTAACTATGGCTACACCTTC
cdr3_aa: CASSLRVPNYGYTF

d_call: TRBD1
v_call: TRBV10-3
clone_size: .
j_call: TRBJ1-1
cdr3_nt: TGTGCCATCAGCGGACAGGAAAGGAACACTGAAGCTTTCTTT
cdr3_aa: CAISGQERNTEAFF

d_call: TRBD1
v_call: TRBV5-4
clone_size: .
j_call: TRBJ1-6
cdr3_nt: TGTGCCAGCAGCTTGGGACAGGGACGAAGTAATTCACCCCTCCACTTT
cdr3_aa: CASSLGQGRSNSPLHF

d_call: .
v_call: TRBV19
clone_size: .
j_call: TRBJ2-4
cdr3_nt: TGTGCCAGTAGTATAACCCCTGGCGTCGGGCAGAGAAACATTCAGTACTTC
cdr3_aa: CASSITPGVGQRNIQYF

d_call: .
v_call: TRBV6-5
clone_size: .
j_call: TRBJ1-5
cdr3_nt: TGTGCCAGCAGTTACTGGACACCCACGGGGAATCAGCCCCAGCATTTT
cdr3_aa: CASSYWTPTGNQPQHF

d_call: .
v_call: TRBV27
clone_size: .
j_call: TRBJ2-3
cdr3_nt: TGTGCCGGCAGCAGAGCTCATGGACTTAGCACAGATACGCAGTATTTT
cdr3_aa: CAGSRAHGLSTDTQYF

d_call: .
v_call: TRBV5-1
clone_size: .
j_call: TRBJ2-5
cdr3_nt: TGCGCCAGCGCCGCGGCGGGACCCAGCCAAGAGACCCAGTACTTC
cdr3_aa: CASAAAGPSQETQYF

d_call: TRBD1
v_call: TRBV10-1
clone_size: .
j_call: TRBJ2-7
cdr3_nt: TGCGCCAGCAGTGAGTCAGGGACAGGGAGTACCTACGAGCAGTACTTC
cdr3_aa: CASSESGTGSTYEQYF

d_call: .
v_call: TRBV5-6
clone_size: once
j_call: TRBJ2-7
cdr3_nt: TGTGCCAGCAGCTTGGCAGGGATTAGCGAGCAGTACTTC
cdr3_aa: CASSLAGISEQYF

d_call: TRBD2
v_call: TRBV5-1
clone_size: once
j_call: TRBJ2-7
cdr3_nt: TGCGCCAGCAGCTTAGGACTAGCGGGGGTCTACGAGCAGTACTTC
cdr3_aa: CASSLGLAGVYEQYF

d_call: TRBD1
v_call: TRBV10-1
clone_size: .
j_call: TRBJ2-2
cdr3_nt: TGCGCCAGCAGCGGACAGGTTCACACCGGGGAGCTGTTTTTT
cdr3_aa: CASSGQVHTGELFF

d_call: .
v_call: TRBV18
clone_size: .
j_call: TRBJ2-5
cdr3_nt: TGTGCCAGCTCACCGAGTGGGGATCCAGAGACCCAGTACTTC
cdr3_aa: CASSPSGDPETQYF

d_call: .
v_call: TRBV14
clone_size: .
j_call: TRBJ2-4
cdr3_nt: TGTGCCAGCAGCCAGAGGGGACCTCTAGCCAAAAACATTCAGTACTTC
cdr3_aa: CASSQRGPLAKNIQYF

d_call: .
v_call: TRBV21-1
clone_size: .
j_call: TRBJ1-5
cdr3_nt: TGTGCCAGCAGCAAAGACAGGGGAGGGAATCAGCCCCAGCATTTT
cdr3_aa: CASSKDRGGNQPQHF

d_call: TRBD2
v_call: TRBV7-2
clone_size: .
j_call: TRBJ2-7
cdr3_nt: TGTGCCAGCACCTTAACTAGCGGGAGTTACGAGCAGTACTTC
cdr3_aa: CASTLTSGSYEQYF

d_call: .
v_call: TRBV19
clone_size: .
j_call: TRBJ2-1
cdr3_nt: TGTGCCGAGCGCGATGAGCAGTTCTTC
cdr3_aa: CAERDEQFF

d_call: .
v_call: TRBV7-2
clone_size: .
j_call: TRBJ2-7
cdr3_nt: TGTGCCAGCAGCCGAACAAGGGATTCCTACGAGCAGTACTTC
cdr3_aa: CASSRTRDSYEQYF

d_call: .
v_call: TRBV10-3
clone_size: few
j_call: TRBJ1-1
cdr3_nt: TGTGCCATCAGTGAGTCAACAGTAGAAGCTTTCTTT
cdr3_aa: CAISESTVEAFF

d_call: .
v_call: TRBV5-1
clone_size: .
j_call: TRBJ1-5
cdr3_nt: TGCGCCAGCAGCGAATCGAGGGATCAGCCCCAGCATTTT
cdr3_aa: CASSESRDQPQHF

d_call: .
v_call: TRBV28
clone_size: .
j_call: TRBJ1-1
cdr3_nt: TGTGCCAGCAGTACATCGAACACTGAAGCTTTCTTT
cdr3_aa: CASSTSNTEAFF

d_call: TRBD2
v_call: TRBV11-3
clone_size: .
j_call: TRBJ2-3
cdr3_nt: TGTGCCAGCAGCTTCCGGGAGGGAGAAGATACGCAGTATTTT
cdr3_aa: CASSFREGEDTQYF

d_call: TRBD1
v_call: TRBV19
clone_size: .
j_call: TRBJ1-2
cdr3_nt: TGTGCCAGTAGTGCCCAAGGGACAGGGGACTATGGCTACACCTTC
cdr3_aa: CASSAQGTGDYGYTF

d_call: .
v_call: TRBV6-4
clone_size: .
j_call: TRBJ2-3
cdr3_nt: TGTGCCAGCAGTGAAGTTGGGTTCACAGATACGCAGTATTTT
cdr3_aa: CASSEVGFTDTQYF